These 21 T cell receptor beta chains were sequenced from one sample in a study of spatial heterogeneity in lung cancer. The sample's time point: blood at routine non-recurrence follow-up after resection. One entry per CDR3 protein, called by TCRdb with MiXCR from the 5' RACE reads. Of roughly 120,000 distinct CDR3 sequences in the sample, 10% to 11% were seen once. This material consisted of PBMCs, taken at follow-up. The receptors were gathered from a female donor with early-stage non-small cell lung cancer.

V usage is TRBV12-3 or TRBV12-4 and J usage is TRBJ1-5; the D is unclear. The V end lost 6 bases, the J end lost 0 bases, and 9 bases lay between the germline ends. CDR3 length equals 14 residues. CDR3 sequence: CASSKVPSNQPQHF. CDR3 in DNA: TGTGCCAGCAGCAAAGTACCTAGCAATCAGCCCCAGCATTTT.

The chain is built from TRBV28 and TRBJ2-7, with 7 positions matching TRBD1. This CDR3 has 14 amino acids. J lost 2 bases, V lost 2 bases, and 3 bases had no gene match. Germline V gene data show CDR1 as MDHEN and CDR2 as SYDVKM. This chain's CDR3 is CASSLKGQTYEQYF. The CDR3 nucleotides read TGTGCCAGCAGTTTAAAGGGACAGACCTACGAGCAGTACTTC.

This clonotype was seen more than once but under ten times. The chain has TRBV4-2 and TRBJ2-2; 9 bases fit TRBD2. Germline trimming cut 0 bases from V and 4 bases from J; bases unmatched to any gene: 6. CDR1 LGHNA and CDR2 YNFKEQ come from the germline V gene. The CDR3 is 17 residues long. The CDR3 coding sequence is TGTGCCAGCAGCCAAGATCAGGTAGCGGGAGTCACCGGGGAGCTGTTTTTT. Protein sequence: CASSQDQVAGVTGELFF.

The table lists this clonotype with a few counts. The V and J genes are TRBV7-8 and TRBJ2-2; D is uncertain. Germline assignment: CDR1 SGHVS and CDR2 FQNEAQ. V lost 5 bases to trimming and J lost 7 bases, with 17 bases between them. The CDR3 consists of 15 residues. CDR3 coding DNA: TGTGCCAGCAGCCTCCGACTCCTGTCAGGCGGGGAGCTGTTTTTT. Protein product: CASSLRLLSGGELFF.

This clonotype turned up a few times. The chain carries TRBV6-1 and TRBJ2-3; the D is unclear. Germline lookup yields CDR1 MNHNS and CDR2 SASEGT. Deletions cut 6 bases from V and 10 bases from J, with 17 bases between. CDR3 length: 13 residues. CDR3 sequence: CASRVALTESQYF. The CDR3 coding sequence is TGTGCCAGCAGGGTAGCCCTCACGGAATCGCAGTATTTT.

This clonotype was seen only a few times. V gene TRBV28 combines with J gene TRBJ2-7; 10 bases fit TRBD1. Unmatched junction bases numbered 13, after V lost 10 bases and J lost 4 bases. The CDR3 has 15 amino acids. CDR1 and CDR2 from the germline V gene are MDHEN and SYDVKM. The CDR3 is CANRPRDRGTYEQYF. The CDR3 region has the DNA TGTGCCAACAGACCCCGGGACAGGGGAACATACGAGCAGTACTTC.

The V call is TRBV7-9, the J call TRBJ1-6; D is unresolved. Per germline, CDR1 SEHNR and CDR2 FQNEAQ (reference sequence). The CDR3 length is 14 residues. Deletions cut 2 bases from V and 7 bases from J, with 9 bases between. The CDR3 DNA follows: TGTGCCAGCAGCTTATCTTCCGTGAATTCACCCCTCCACTTT. Protein sequence: CASSLSSVNSPLHF.

This clonotype has ten or more counts. V and J are TRBV10-3 and TRBJ2-1; TRBD2 is a possible D gene (6 bases). Germline assignment: CDR1 ENHRY and CDR2 SYGVKD. V lost 3 bases, J lost 7 bases, and 16 bases lay in between. The CDR3 length is 15 residues. CDR3 region: CAISDRDGGGNEQFF. CDR3 bases: TGTGCCATCAGTGACAGGGACGGAGGAGGGAATGAGCAGTTCTTC.

This clonotype has just a few counts. The CDR3 loop is CSAPRAGIEQFF. In nucleotides, the CDR3 is TGCAGTGCCCCCCGAGCCGGGATTGAGCAGTTCTTC. The chain has TRBV20-1 and TRBJ2-1; D perhaps matches TRBD2 (5 bases). Germline V gives CDR1 DFQATT, CDR2 SNEGSKA (reference sequence). Deletions cut 6 bases from V and 9 bases from J, with 15 bases between. The CDR3 has 12 residues.

This chain uses TRBV10-3 with TRBJ1-6, with D uncertain. Germline CDR1 is ENHRY and CDR2 is SYGVKD. V lost 4 bases to trimming and J lost 5 bases, with 21 bases between them. This CDR3 has 18 amino acids. CDR3 residues: CAISVGYRRASDNSPLHF. CDR3 coding DNA: TGTGCCATCAGTGTAGGGTACCGCCGAGCATCGGATAATTCACCCCTCCACTTT.

Judged by abundance, this clonotype is medium-sized (0.01 to 0.1%). This rearrangement joins TRBV7-9 to TRBJ2-2; D tentatively reads TRBD1 or TRBD2 (5 bases each). Germline CDR1 SEHNR, CDR2 FQNEAQ (reference sequence). The CDR3 has 13 residues. The germline V and J ends were trimmed by 7 bases and 4 bases, with 10 bases remaining between them. The CDR3 DNA is TGTGCCAGCACCGGTGGGGGCACCGGGGAGCTGTTTTTT. Encoded protein: CASTGGGTGELFF.

The sample holds a few counts of this clonotype. The genes are TRBV7-3 and TRBJ2-3, with 7 bases fitting TRBD2. Germline V CDR1 and CDR2: SGHTA, FQGTGA. The V segment lost 2 bases and the J segment 4 bases; nucleotides outside the gene matches: 0. The CDR3 contains 13 residues. The CDR3, as DNA: TGTGCCAGCAGCTTAGGGGGGGCAGATACGCAGTATTTT. This encodes CASSLGGADTQYF.

This clonotype was recorded many times. The V gene is TRBV6-5, the J gene TRBJ1-5; no clear D gene. Germline CDR1 is MNHEY and CDR2 is SVGAGI. The V end was cut by 0 bases, the J end by 2 bases, with 8 bases between. The CDR3 spans 15 residues. In DNA, the CDR3 is TGTGCCAGCAGTTACTCTAAGTTGGGCAATCAGCCCCAGCATTTT. It specifies CASSYSKLGNQPQHF.

This clonotype turned up a few times. V is TRBV7-2 and J is TRBJ2-3; D unresolved. V dropped 10 bases and J dropped 9 bases, with 11 bases sitting between them. CDR1 SGHTA and CDR2 FQGNSA come from the germline V gene. There are 10 residues in the CDR3. The CDR3 sequence: CATSINTQYF. CDR3 in DNA: TGTGCCACCTCAATTAACACGCAGTATTTT.

V is TRBV10-2 and J is TRBJ1-2; D might be TRBD1 (6 bases). Germline V gene lookup returns CDR1 WSHSY and CDR2 SAAADI. Trimming took off 8 bases at V and 7 bases at J, with 17 bases between the two ends. The CDR3 runs 13 residues. The CDR3 DNA reads TGCGCCAGCTCCCGGGGGCGCCGGTCTGGCTACACCTTC. It yields the protein CASSRGRRSGYTF.

This clonotype was recorded many times. V is TRBV5-6 and J is TRBJ2-1, with 10 bases aligning to TRBD2. With 0 bases clipped from V and 7 bases from J, the junction kept 7 bases outside the gene matches. The CDR3 extends over 16 amino acids. Looked up from germline, CDR1 is SGHDT and CDR2 is YYEEEE. The CDR3 spells CASSLVGAGGLNEQFF. In DNA, the CDR3 is TGTGCCAGCAGCTTGGTAGGAGCGGGAGGGCTGAATGAGCAGTTCTTC.

The chain employs TRBV20-1 and TRBJ2-7, with TRBD1 matching over 10 bases. The CDR3 length is 13 residues. CDR1 is DFQATT, CDR2 SNEGSKA, per germline (reference sequence). V lost 3 bases and J lost 4; bases outside the gene matches: 3. The DNA of the CDR3 is TGCAGTGCTAGGGGACAGGGGTTGTACGAGCAGTACTTC. Protein product: CSARGQGLYEQYF.

The chain carries TRBV19 and TRBJ2-1, with TRBD2 matching over 7 bases. Germline V gives CDR1 LNHDA, CDR2 SQIVND (reference sequence). J lost 1 base, V lost 4 bases, and 10 bases had no gene match. The CDR3 has 17 amino acids. CDR3 nucleotides: TGTGCCAGTAGTACCTCACGGCGGGGGAGGTCCTACAATGAGCAGTTCTTC. Translating it yields CASSTSRRGRSYNEQFF.

This clonotype was seen only a few times. The rearrangement joins TRBV20-1 to TRBJ2-4, with TRBD1 identical over 9 bases. Unmatched junction bases numbered 5, after V lost 1 base and J lost 4 bases. The CDR3 contains 15 residues. CDR1 and CDR2 (germline): DFQATT, SNEGSKA (reference sequence). CDR3 bases: TGCAGTGCTAGAGGTCCCGGGACAGGGAAAAACATTCAGTACTTC. Protein: CSARGPGTGKNIQYF.

This clonotype came up a few times. The chain is built from TRBV5-6 and TRBJ2-1; 11 bases map to TRBD2. Germline CDR1 is SGHDT and CDR2 is YYEEEE. This CDR3 region has 15 residues. V lost 4 bases and J lost 5; bases outside the gene matches: 5. Here the CDR3 reads CASSAGTSGHNEQFF. CDR3 nucleotide sequence: TGTGCCAGCAGCGCCGGGACTAGCGGCCACAATGAGCAGTTCTTC.

This clonotype appeared many times. The CDR3 protein is CASSFASTDTQYF. The CDR3 nucleotides read TGTGCCAGCAGTTTCGCAAGCACAGATACGCAGTATTTT. The V gene is TRBV7-9, the J gene TRBJ2-3; D not certain. Trimming took off 6 bases at V and 0 bases at J, with 7 bases between the two ends. Per germline, CDR1 SEHNR and CDR2 FQNEAQ (reference sequence). CDR3 length: 13 residues.